This T cell receptor beta chain stems from a study of T-cell memory formation after mild COVID-19. Study-wide results and limits: Clones that got smaller from day 15 to 85 had even CD4/CD8, while clones growing later tipped toward CD4+. CM and EM subsets held most contracting CD4+ clones; EMRA held CD8+ ones.

On this clonotype: Its antigen is still unknown. A read error may account for a junction end that differs from germline.

TCRdb itself ran the 5' RACE reads through MiXCR, one entry per CDR3 protein. Here the sample spans roughly 500,000 distinct CDR3 sequences, about a fifth being singletons. CDR1 DFQATT and CDR2 SNEGSKA come from the germline V gene (reference sequence). The CDR3 extends over 15 amino acids. Sequencing was performed on PBMCs or a T cell subset sorted from them (not recorded which). The TCR originated in an adult woman who had mild COVID-19 (a few samples of this study predate the infection). Cell type and time point are not known. The V and J genes are TRBV20-1 and TRBJ2-7; 10 bases map to TRBD2. The CDR3 loop reads CSARALAGVPYEQYF. CDR3 bases: TGCAGTGCCAGAGCTCTAGCGGGAGTTCCCTACGAGCAGTACTTC.